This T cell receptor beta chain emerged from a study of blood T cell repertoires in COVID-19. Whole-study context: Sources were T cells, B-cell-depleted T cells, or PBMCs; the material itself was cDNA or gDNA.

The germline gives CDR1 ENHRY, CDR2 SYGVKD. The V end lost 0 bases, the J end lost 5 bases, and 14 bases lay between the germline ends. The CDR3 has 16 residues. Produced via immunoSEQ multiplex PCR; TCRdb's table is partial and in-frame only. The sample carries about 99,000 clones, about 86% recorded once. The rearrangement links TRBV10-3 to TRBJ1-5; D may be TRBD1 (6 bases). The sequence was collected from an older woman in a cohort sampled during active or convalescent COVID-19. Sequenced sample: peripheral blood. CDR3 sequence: CAISESRGGVDQPQHF. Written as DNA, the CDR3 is TGTGCCATCAGTGAGTCAAGGGGGGGGGTGGATCAGCCCCAGCATTTT.